The 3 T cell receptor beta chains listed next were all sequenced from one sample in a study of blood T cells in healthy people across ages. The second PCR ran about 6 to 12 cycles with a sample-barcoded 5' primer and J-beta primers. MiXCR, run by TCRdb on the 5' RACE reads, gives a single entry per CDR3 protein. The table records 1.5 million to 2 million distinct CDR3 sequences, about 39% of them present only once. Sequenced: blood. These receptors all stem from a human donor in good health.

The chain couples TRBV6-1 to TRBJ1-5; 9 bases map to TRBD1. This CDR3 has 14 residues. Germline CDR1 MNHNS, CDR2 SASEGT. V shed 4 bases, J shed 5 bases, and the junction held 3 bases outside the gene matches. CDR3 protein: CASSGRTGDQPQHF. The CDR3 DNA follows: TGTGCCAGCAGTGGACGGACAGGGGATCAGCCCCAGCATTTT.

This clonotype was seen only a few times. The CDR3 DNA is TGTGCCAGCAGCTCCGACAGATCGGTGTTCTACGAGCAGTACTTC. This sequence encodes CASSSDRSVFYEQYF. This chain uses TRBV7-2 with TRBJ2-7, with D tentatively TRBD1 (5 bases). This CDR3 is 15 amino acids long. Germline V gene lookup returns CDR1 SGHTA and CDR2 FQGNSA. Trimming pared 4 bases from V and 3 bases from J, leaving 16 bases between. The variable domain in full, completed from reference TRBV7-2 and TRBJ2-7, reads GAGVSQSPSNKVTEKGKDVELRCDPISGHTALYWYRQSLGQGLEFLIYFQGNSAPDKSGLPSDRFSAERTGGSVSTLTIQRTQQEDSAVYLCASSSDRSVFYEQYFGPGTRLTVT.

The J gene is TRBJ2-1, the V gene TRBV20-1; 7 bases are shared with TRBD2. The V segment lost 5 bases and the J segment 2 bases; nucleotides outside the gene matches: 9. Germline CDR1 and CDR2: DFQATT and SNEGSKA (reference sequence). This CDR3 is built from 15 residues. CDR3 in DNA: TGCAGTGCTGGAACGGGAGGAGGGACCTACAATGAGCAGTTCTTC. Translation gives CSAGTGGGTYNEQFF.